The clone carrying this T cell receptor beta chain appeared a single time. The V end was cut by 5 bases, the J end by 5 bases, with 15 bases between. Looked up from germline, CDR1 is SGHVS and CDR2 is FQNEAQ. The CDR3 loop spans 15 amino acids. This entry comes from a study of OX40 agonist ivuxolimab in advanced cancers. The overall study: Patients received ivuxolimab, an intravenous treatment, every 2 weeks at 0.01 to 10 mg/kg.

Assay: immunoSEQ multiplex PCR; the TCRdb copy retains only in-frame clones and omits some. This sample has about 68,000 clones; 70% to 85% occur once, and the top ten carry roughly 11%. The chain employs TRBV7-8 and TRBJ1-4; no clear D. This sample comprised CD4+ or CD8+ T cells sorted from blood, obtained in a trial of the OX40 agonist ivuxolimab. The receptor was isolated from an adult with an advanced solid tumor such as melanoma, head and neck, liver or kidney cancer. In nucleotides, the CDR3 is TGTGCCAGCAGCAAGAGGGCGGTGGGGAATGAAAAACTGTTTTTT. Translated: CASSKRAVGNEKLFF.